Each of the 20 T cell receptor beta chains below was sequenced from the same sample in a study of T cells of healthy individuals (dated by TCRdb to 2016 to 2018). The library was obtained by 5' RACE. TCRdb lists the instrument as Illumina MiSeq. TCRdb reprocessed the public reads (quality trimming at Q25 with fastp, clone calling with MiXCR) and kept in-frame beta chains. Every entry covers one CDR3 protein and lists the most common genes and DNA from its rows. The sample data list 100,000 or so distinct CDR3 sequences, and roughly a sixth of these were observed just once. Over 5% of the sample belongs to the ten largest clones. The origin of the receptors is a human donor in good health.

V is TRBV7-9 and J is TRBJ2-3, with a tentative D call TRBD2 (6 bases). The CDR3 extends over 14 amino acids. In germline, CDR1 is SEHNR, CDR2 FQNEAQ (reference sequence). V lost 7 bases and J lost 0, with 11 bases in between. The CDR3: CASTTGTSTDTQYF. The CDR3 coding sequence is TGTGCCAGCACCACCGGGACTAGCACAGATACGCAGTATTTT.

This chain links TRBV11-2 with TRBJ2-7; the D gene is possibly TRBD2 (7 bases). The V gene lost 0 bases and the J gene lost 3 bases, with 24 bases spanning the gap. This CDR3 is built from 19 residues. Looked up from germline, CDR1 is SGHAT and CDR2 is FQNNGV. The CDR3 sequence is CASSLESFGGRMGYYEQYF. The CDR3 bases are TGTGCCAGCAGCTTAGAGTCTTTCGGGGGGCGCATGGGGTACTACGAGCAGTACTTC.

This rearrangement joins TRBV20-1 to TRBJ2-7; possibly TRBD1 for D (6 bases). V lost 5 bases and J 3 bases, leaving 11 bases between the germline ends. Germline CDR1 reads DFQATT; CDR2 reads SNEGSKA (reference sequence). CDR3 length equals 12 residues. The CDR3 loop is CSAATGRYEQYF. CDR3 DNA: TGCAGTGCTGCGACAGGCCGCTACGAGCAGTACTTC.

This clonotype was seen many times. The CDR3 sequence is CASSALRASNTGELFF. The CDR3 coding sequence is TGTGCCAGCAGCGCCCTCCGGGCCTCGAACACCGGGGAGCTGTTTTTT. This chain connects TRBV9 to TRBJ2-2; D not certain. CDR3 size: 16 residues. The germline V gene encodes CDR1 SGDLS and CDR2 YYNGEE. Trimming pared 3 bases from V and 0 bases from J, leaving 12 bases between.

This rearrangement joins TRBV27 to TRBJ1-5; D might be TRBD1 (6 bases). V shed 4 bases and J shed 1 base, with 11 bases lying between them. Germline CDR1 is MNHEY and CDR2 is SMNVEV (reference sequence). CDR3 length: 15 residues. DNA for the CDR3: TGTGCCAGCAGTTCCGCAGGGGCCAGCAATCAGCCCCAGCATTTT. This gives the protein CASSSAGASNQPQHF.

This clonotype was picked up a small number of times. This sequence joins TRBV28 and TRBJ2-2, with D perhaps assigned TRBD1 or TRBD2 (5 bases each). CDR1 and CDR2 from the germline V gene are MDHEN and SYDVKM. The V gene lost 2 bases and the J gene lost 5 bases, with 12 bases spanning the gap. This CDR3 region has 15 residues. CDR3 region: CASSLPGRRTGELFF. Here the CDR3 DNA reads TGTGCCAGCAGTTTACCGGGGCGTCGGACCGGGGAGCTGTTTTTT.

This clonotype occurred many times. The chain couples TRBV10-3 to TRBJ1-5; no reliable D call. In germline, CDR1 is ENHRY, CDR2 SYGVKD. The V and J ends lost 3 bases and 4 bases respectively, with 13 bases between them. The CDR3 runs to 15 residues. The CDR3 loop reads CAISDEARGNQPQHF. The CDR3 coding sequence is TGTGCCATCAGTGACGAGGCCCGCGGGAATCAGCCCCAGCATTTT.

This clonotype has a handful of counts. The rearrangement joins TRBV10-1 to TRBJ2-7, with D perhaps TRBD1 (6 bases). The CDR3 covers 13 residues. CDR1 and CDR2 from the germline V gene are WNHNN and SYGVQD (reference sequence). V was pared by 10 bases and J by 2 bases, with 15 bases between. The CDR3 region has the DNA TGCGCCACCCTGGACAGCTATACCTACGAGCAGTACTTC. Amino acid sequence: CATLDSYTYEQYF.

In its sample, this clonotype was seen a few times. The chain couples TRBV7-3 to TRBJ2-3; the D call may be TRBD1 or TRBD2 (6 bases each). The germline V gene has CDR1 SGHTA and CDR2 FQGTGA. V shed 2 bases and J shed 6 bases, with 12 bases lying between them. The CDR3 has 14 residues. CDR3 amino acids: CASSLEGGLDTQYF. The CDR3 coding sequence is TGTGCCAGCAGCTTAGAGGGGGGCCTGGATACGCAGTATTTT.

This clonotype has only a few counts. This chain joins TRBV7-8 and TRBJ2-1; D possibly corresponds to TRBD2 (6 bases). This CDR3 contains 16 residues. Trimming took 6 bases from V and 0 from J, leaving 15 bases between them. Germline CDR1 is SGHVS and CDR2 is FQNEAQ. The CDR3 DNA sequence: TGTGCCAGCAGTTGGAGGGCTGTCCTCTCCTACAATGAGCAGTTCTTC. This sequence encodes CASSWRAVLSYNEQFF.

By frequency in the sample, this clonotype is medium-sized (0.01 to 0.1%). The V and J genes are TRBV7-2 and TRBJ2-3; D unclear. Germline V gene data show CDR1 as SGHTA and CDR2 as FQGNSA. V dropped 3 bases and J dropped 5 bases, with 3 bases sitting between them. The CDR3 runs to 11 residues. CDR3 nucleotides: TGTGCCAGCAGCTTCCGAGATACGCAGTATTTT. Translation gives CASSFRDTQYF.

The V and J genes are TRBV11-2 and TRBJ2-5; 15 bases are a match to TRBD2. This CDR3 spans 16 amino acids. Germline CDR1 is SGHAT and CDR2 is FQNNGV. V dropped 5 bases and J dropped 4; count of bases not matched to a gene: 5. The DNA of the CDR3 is TGTGCCAGCAGCCCCCAGGGACTAGCGGGAGGAGAGACCCAGTACTTC. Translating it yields CASSPQGLAGGETQYF.

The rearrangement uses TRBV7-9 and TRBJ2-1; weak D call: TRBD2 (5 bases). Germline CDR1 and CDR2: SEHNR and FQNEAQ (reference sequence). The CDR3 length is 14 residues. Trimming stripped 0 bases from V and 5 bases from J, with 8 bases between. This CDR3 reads CASSLAVRDNEQFF. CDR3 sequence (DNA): TGTGCCAGCAGCTTAGCGGTGCGGGACAATGAGCAGTTCTTC.

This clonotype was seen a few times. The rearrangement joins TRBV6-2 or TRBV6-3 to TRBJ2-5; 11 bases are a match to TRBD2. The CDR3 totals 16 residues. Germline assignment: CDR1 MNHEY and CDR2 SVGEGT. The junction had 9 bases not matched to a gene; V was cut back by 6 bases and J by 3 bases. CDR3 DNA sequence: TGTGCCAGCAGCCTGGGGACTAGCGGAGCCAAAGAGACCCAGTACTTC. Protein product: CASSLGTSGAKETQYF.

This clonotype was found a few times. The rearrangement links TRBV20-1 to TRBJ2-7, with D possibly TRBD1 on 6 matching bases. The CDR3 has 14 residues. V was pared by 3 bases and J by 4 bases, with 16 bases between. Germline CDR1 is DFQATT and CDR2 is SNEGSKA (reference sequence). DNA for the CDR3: TGCAGTGCTAGGTCACTCAAGGGGGAGTACGAGCAGTACTTC. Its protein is CSARSLKGEYEQYF.

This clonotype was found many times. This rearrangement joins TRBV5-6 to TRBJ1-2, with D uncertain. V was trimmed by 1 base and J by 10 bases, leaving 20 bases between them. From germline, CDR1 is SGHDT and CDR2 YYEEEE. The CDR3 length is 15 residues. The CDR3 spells CASSLSLRLRVYYTF. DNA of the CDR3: TGTGCCAGCAGCTTGTCTTTGAGATTACGGGTGTACTACACCTTC.

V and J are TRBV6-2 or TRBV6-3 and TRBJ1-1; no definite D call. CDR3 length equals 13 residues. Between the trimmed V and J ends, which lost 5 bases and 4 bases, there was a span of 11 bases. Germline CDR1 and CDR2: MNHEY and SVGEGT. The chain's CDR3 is CASSPRWGTEAFF. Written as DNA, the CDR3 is TGTGCCAGCAGTCCTAGGTGGGGCACTGAAGCTTTCTTT.

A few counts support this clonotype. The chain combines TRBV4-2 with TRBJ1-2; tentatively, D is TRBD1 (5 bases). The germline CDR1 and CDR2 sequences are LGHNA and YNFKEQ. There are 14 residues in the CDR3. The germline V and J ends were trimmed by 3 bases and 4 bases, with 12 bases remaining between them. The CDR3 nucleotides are TGTGCCAGCAGCCAGAGAGAGGGGACCTATGGCTACACCTTC. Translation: CASSQREGTYGYTF.

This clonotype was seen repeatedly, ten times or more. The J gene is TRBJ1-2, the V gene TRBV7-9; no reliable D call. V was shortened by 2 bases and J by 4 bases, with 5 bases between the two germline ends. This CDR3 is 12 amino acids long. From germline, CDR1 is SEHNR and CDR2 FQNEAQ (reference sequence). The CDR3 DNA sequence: TGTGCCAGCAGCTTACGGATCTATGGCTACACCTTC. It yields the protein CASSLRIYGYTF.

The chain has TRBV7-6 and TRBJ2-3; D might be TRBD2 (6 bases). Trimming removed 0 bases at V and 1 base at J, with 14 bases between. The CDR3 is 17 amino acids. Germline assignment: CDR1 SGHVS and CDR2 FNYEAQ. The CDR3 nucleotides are TGTGCCAGCAGCTTAGCGGAGTGGGAGGTCGGCACAGATACGCAGTATTTT. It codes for CASSLAEWEVGTDTQYF.